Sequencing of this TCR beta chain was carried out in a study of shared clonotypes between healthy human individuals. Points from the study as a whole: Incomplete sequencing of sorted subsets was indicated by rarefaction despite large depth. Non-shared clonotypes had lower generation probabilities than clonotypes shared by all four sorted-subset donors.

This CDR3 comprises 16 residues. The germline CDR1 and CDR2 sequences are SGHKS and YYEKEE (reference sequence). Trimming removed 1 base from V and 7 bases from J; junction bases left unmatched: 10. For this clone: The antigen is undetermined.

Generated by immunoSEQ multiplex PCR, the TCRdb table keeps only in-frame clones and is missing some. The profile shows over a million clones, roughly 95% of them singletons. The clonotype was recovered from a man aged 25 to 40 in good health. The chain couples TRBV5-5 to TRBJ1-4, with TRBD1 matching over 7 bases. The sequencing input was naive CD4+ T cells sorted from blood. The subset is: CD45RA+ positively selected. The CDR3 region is CASSLRLGRGSEKLFF. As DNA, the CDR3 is TGTGCCAGCAGCTTGAGGTTGGGCAGGGGGAGTGAAAAACTGTTTTTT.